One and the same sample provided the 15 T cell receptor beta chains below, sequenced in a study of regulatory T cells in long-lasting Graves disease. Construction of the TCR beta libraries employed iRepertoire HTBI primers in conjunction with Arm-PCR of CDR3 regions. From the multiplex PCR reads, TCRdb called clonotypes with MiXCR, one entry per CDR3 protein. The sample lists about 470,000 distinct CDR3 sequences, 20% to 25% occurring once. Specified time point: persistent/refractory GD, antithyroid drugs over 5 years with positive TRAb. RNA isolated from PBMCs was used to make the TCR library. Sequenced here: peripheral blood mononuclear cells (PBMCs), sampled when the disease was refractory, from a patient treated with antithyroid drugs. These receptors were obtained from a female donor with Graves disease.

This chain joins TRBV14 and TRBJ1-4; maybe TRBD1 (5 bases). Trimming took off 1 base at V and 8 bases at J, with 17 bases between the two ends. Germline V gene sequence: CDR1 SGHDN, CDR2 FVKESK. The CDR3 is 16 amino acids. The CDR3 loop is CASSQVGRGVREKLFF. In DNA form, the CDR3 reads TGTGCCAGCAGCCAAGTAGGCCGGGGGGTTCGAGAAAAACTGTTTTTT.

This clonotype was observed at least ten times. The genes are TRBV7-9 and TRBJ2-5; D tentatively reads TRBD1 or TRBD2 (5 bases each). The germline CDR1 and CDR2 sequences are SEHNR and FQNEAQ (reference sequence). V was trimmed by 1 base and J by 2 bases, leaving 17 bases between them. The CDR3 sequence is 17 residues long. The CDR3 bases are TGTGCCAGCAGCTTAGGCTTAGGTCGTGGGGGACAAGAGACCCAGTACTTC. It codes for CASSLGLGRGGQETQYF.

At least ten counts were recorded for this clonotype. One junction end does not reproduce the germline sequence, and a read error may be involved. The chain joins TRBV5-1 to TRBJ1-1; D might be TRBD1 (6 bases). Germline V gene sequence: CDR1 SGHRS, CDR2 YFSETQ. The CDR3 covers 13 residues. The CDR3 here is CASSYQGRTEAFF. Here the CDR3 DNA reads TGTGCCAGCAGTTACCAGGGGAGGACTGAAGCTTTCTTT.

The chain joins TRBV7-2 to TRBJ1-2; possible D gene TRBD1, 5 bases. The CDR3 is 13 amino acids. Per germline, CDR1 SGHTA and CDR2 FQGNSA. The ends were cut back, 2 bases at V and 6 bases at J, with 10 bases in the middle. CDR3 in DNA: TGTGCCAGCAGCTTATTGACAGCTAATGGCTACACCTTC. This sequence encodes CASSLLTANGYTF.

This clonotype was counted once. Possible read error: a much larger clone is one base away. V usage is TRBV7-2 and J usage is TRBJ2-4, with D perhaps matching TRBD1 (6 bases). Germline CDR1 is SGHTA and CDR2 is FQGNSA. This CDR3 has 16 amino acids. CDR3 DNA sequence: TGTGCCAGCAGCTTAGGGACAGCGACAGCCAAAAACACTCAGTACTTC. Its translation is CASSLGTATAKNTQYF.

The chain links TRBV27 to TRBJ1-2; the match to TRBD1 covers 9 bases. V was pared by 8 bases and J by 8 bases, with 18 bases of the junction left unmatched. This CDR3 has 16 residues. The germline V gene has CDR1 MNHEY and CDR2 SMNVEV (reference sequence). CDR3 nucleotide sequence: TGTGCCAGCCGCCCCGGGACAGGGACCATTTGGGGCGGCTACACCTTC. This codes for CASRPGTGTIWGGYTF.

This clonotype was counted at least ten times. The chain joins TRBV12-3 or TRBV12-4 to TRBJ1-1, with D unclear. CDR3 size: 14 residues. V was clipped by 2 bases and J by 4 bases, with 11 bases between them. CDR3 region: CASSLHGISTEAFF. Written as DNA, the CDR3 is TGTGCCAGCAGTTTACACGGGATTTCCACTGAAGCTTTCTTT.

In this sample, this clonotype turned up many times. The chain employs TRBV2 and TRBJ1-1; D is uncertain. Per germline, CDR1 SNHLY and CDR2 FYNNEI. Trimming stripped 3 bases from V and 11 bases from J, with 19 bases between. This CDR3 region has 14 residues. The CDR3 DNA sequence: TGTGCCAGCAGTGATATACAAGGGATGGAGTTTGCTTTCTTT. This gives the protein CASSDIQGMEFAFF. Full variable domain (missing parts from reference TRBV2 and TRBJ1-1): EPEVTQTPSHQVTQMGQEVILRCVPISNHLYFYWYRQILGQKVEFLVSFYNNEISEKSEIFDDQFSVERPDGSNFTLKIRSTKLEDSAMYFCASSDIQGMEFAFFGQGTRLTVV.

This clonotype is medium-sized within its sample. Compared with germline, one end of the junction differs, possibly owing to a read error. This sequence joins TRBV5-1 and TRBJ2-5; D call uncertain. CDR3 length equals 11 residues. The V gene's germline CDR1 is SGHRS and CDR2 YFSETQ. Here the CDR3 reads CASSFQETQYF. The CDR3 coding sequence is TGTGCCAGCAGCTTCCAAGAGACCCAGTACTTC. The full variable domain, with the rest looked up from reference TRBV5-1 and TRBJ2-5, is KAGVTQTPRYLIKTRGQQVTLSCSPISGHRSVSWYQQTPGQGLQFLFEYFSETQRNKGNFPGRFSGRQFSNSRSEMNVSTLELGDSALYLCASSFQETQYFGPGTRLLVL.

This clonotype was counted at least ten times. The CDR3 region is CASSLTGGINTEAFF. As DNA, the CDR3 is TGTGCCAGCAGTTTAACAGGGGGCATTAACACTGAAGCTTTCTTT. The V gene is TRBV27, the J gene TRBJ1-1; 9 nucleotides line up with TRBD1. Germline loops: CDR1 MNHEY, CDR2 SMNVEV (reference sequence). J lost 2 bases, V lost 2 bases, and 3 bases had no gene match. The CDR3 is made up of 15 amino acids.

V usage is TRBV2 and J usage is TRBJ2-1; D is unclear. Trimming shortened V by 0 bases and J by 10 bases, and 13 bases separated the two germline ends. CDR1 is SNHLY and CDR2 is FYNNEI in the germline V gene. The CDR3 spans 14 residues. This chain's CDR3 is CASSEAPISFEQFF. CDR3 coding DNA: TGTGCCAGCAGTGAAGCGCCCATCAGCTTCGAGCAGTTCTTC.

This clonotype has a count of ten or more. At one end, the junction sequence differs from germline, possibly due to a read error. The gene calls are TRBV5-1 and TRBJ2-5; 8 bases are shared with TRBD1. This CDR3 is built from 14 residues. Germline V gene sequence: CDR1 SGHRS, CDR2 YFSETQ. DNA for the CDR3: TGTGCCAGCAGCGGACAGGGTGGTCAAGAGACCCAGTACTTC. Protein product: CASSGQGGQETQYF.

This clonotype was recorded at least ten times. This chain connects TRBV29-1 to TRBJ1-1; D uncertain. The germline V gene has CDR1 SQVTM and CDR2 ANQGSEA. The CDR3 extends over 13 amino acids. The V end was cut by 7 bases, the J end by 4 bases, with 16 bases between. This chain's CDR3 is CSGAARQVTEAFF. The CDR3, as DNA: TGCAGCGGGGCTGCGCGGCAGGTCACTGAAGCTTTCTTT.

This clonotype has a count of ten or more. The J gene is TRBJ1-4, the V gene TRBV13; TRBD1 is a possible D gene (6 bases). CDR1 is PRHDT and CDR2 is FYEKMQ in the germline V gene (reference sequence). The CDR3 sequence is 16 residues long. Trimming removed 7 bases from V and 6 bases from J, with 21 bases in between. This chain's CDR3 is CASTLGGGRGDEKLFF. As DNA, the CDR3 is TGTGCCAGCACTCTAGGCGGGGGGCGCGGAGATGAAAAACTGTTTTTT. Drawing the rest from reference TRBV13 and TRBJ1-4, the complete variable domain is AAGVIQSPRHLIKEKRETATLKCYPIPRHDTVYWYQQGPGQDPQFLISFYEKMQSDKGSIPDRFSAQQFSDYHSELNMSSLELGDSALYFCASTLGGGRGDEKLFFGSGTQLSVL.

This clonotype was seen repeatedly, ten times or more. In nucleotides, the CDR3 is TGTGCCAGCAGGGCTAGCGGGAGAACCTACGAGCAGTACTTC. This translates into CASRASGRTYEQYF. The chain recombines TRBV28 with TRBJ2-7, with 10 bases matching TRBD2. Germline CDR1 is MDHEN and CDR2 is SYDVKM. Trimming removed 6 bases from V and 2 bases from J; junction bases left unmatched: 4. The CDR3 contains 14 residues.